Presented here are 30 T cell receptor beta chains from one specimen sequenced in a study of post-analysis software for immune sequencing data. Study-wide results and limits: Among 5 or 6 TRBV segments more frequent in patients than controls were TRBV5-6, TRBV5-1 and TRBV20-1.

cDNA libraries for TCR beta contained unique molecular identifiers. Using its own MiXCR run on the PCR reads, TCRdb lists one record per CDR3 protein. The sample records about 760,000 distinct CDR3 sequences, about 27% being singletons. Antigen specificity for these receptors is unknown. The sample taken for sequencing was blood. Source of these receptors: a girl aged 5-17 years with multiple sclerosis.

V usage is TRBV29-1 and J usage is TRBJ2-1, with D hard to call. CDR1 and CDR2 (germline): SQVTM, ANQGSEA. This CDR3 region has 13 residues. With 4 bases removed from V and 0 bases from J, the gap between germline ends came to 7 bases. The chain's CDR3 is CSVVGFSYNEQFF. The DNA of the CDR3 is TGCAGCGTTGTGGGGTTCTCCTACAATGAGCAGTTCTTC.

In this sample, this clonotype turned up many times. The V and J genes are TRBV3-1 and TRBJ1-1, with D perhaps matching TRBD1 (6 bases). The CDR3 extends over 13 amino acids. Trimming removed 3 bases at V and 3 bases at J, with 8 bases between. Germline V gene data show CDR1 as LGHDT and CDR2 as YNNKEL (reference sequence). In nucleotides, the CDR3 is TGTGCCAGCAGCCAGGGGGCGGACACTGAAGCTTTCTTT. Residues: CASSQGADTEAFF.

This clonotype has a handful of counts. The chain combines TRBV20-1 with TRBJ2-3; weak D call: TRBD2 (6 bases). The CDR3 length is 16 residues. Trimming pared 0 bases from V and 0 bases from J, leaving 13 bases between. From germline, CDR1 is DFQATT and CDR2 SNEGSKA (reference sequence). CDR3 sequence reads: CSARDRLAGSTDTQYF. The CDR3, as DNA: TGCAGTGCTAGAGATCGCTTGGCGGGGAGCACAGATACGCAGTATTTT.

This clonotype was seen a handful of times. The rearrangement joins TRBV7-2 to TRBJ2-3; D might be TRBD2 (6 bases). The CDR3 loop spans 16 amino acids. The V end was cut by 6 bases, the J end by 0 bases, with 16 bases between. Germline loops: CDR1 SGHTA, CDR2 FQGNSA. The CDR3 DNA reads TGTGCCAGCAGGTTACTGGGGGGTGCTAGCACAGATACGCAGTATTTT. Protein sequence: CASRLLGGASTDTQYF.

This chain joins TRBV7-9 and TRBJ1-4; D is unclear. With 3 bases removed from V and 0 bases from J, the gap between germline ends came to 11 bases. The length of the CDR3 is 16 residues. Germline V CDR1 and CDR2: SEHNR, FQNEAQ (reference sequence). In DNA, the CDR3 is TGTGCCAGCAGCTTTGGACCGTCTGCAACTAATGAAAAACTGTTTTTT. Translating it yields CASSFGPSATNEKLFF.

This clonotype appeared a few times. This chain links TRBV5-6 with TRBJ2-3, with TRBD2 matching 8 bases. Germline CDR1 is SGHDT and CDR2 is YYEEEE. There are 16 residues in the CDR3. Losses at the gene ends were 4 bases for V and 2 bases for J; bases not matched to a gene: 9. The CDR3 coding sequence is TGTGCCAGCAGCGCAGACACTAGCGGAAACACAGATACGCAGTATTTT. Translation: CASSADTSGNTDTQYF. Together with reference TRBV5-6 and TRBJ2-3, the CDR3 gives the full variable domain: DAGVTQSPTHLIKTRGQQVTLRCSPKSGHDTVSWYQQALGQGPQFIFQYYEEEERQRGNFPDRFSGHQFPNYSSELNVNALLLGDSALYLCASSADTSGNTDTQYFGPGTRLTVL.

The chain recombines TRBV7-2 with TRBJ2-5; D may be TRBD2 (5 bases). Per germline, CDR1 SGHTA and CDR2 FQGNSA. Trimming removed 5 bases at V and 13 bases at J, with 20 bases between. This CDR3 has 13 residues. As DNA, the CDR3 is TGTGCCAGCAGCCCCGCCCTGGCGGGCCCGGCGTACTTC. This sequence encodes CASSPALAGPAYF.

The chain joins TRBV7-9 to TRBJ1-2, with TRBD1 as a possible D gene (5 bases). This CDR3 has 12 amino acids. In germline, CDR1 is SEHNR, CDR2 FQNEAQ (reference sequence). The V gene lost 1 base and the J gene lost 7 bases, with 7 bases spanning the gap. The CDR3 DNA follows: TGTGCCAGCAGCTTAGGGGACCCTGGCTACACCTTC. It codes for CASSLGDPGYTF.

The chain carries TRBV7-2 and TRBJ2-5; D remains ambiguous. Trimming took 2 bases from V and 3 from J, leaving 7 bases between them. CDR1 SGHTA and CDR2 FQGNSA come from the germline V gene. This CDR3 comprises 13 residues. The CDR3 region has the DNA TGTGCCAGCAGCTTATATGGCGAAGAGACCCAGTACTTC. It specifies CASSLYGEETQYF.

This clonotype was recorded a few times. The chain is built from TRBV29-1 and TRBJ2-3; 7 bases map to TRBD2. Per the germline V gene, CDR1 is SQVTM and CDR2 is ANQGSEA. V was clipped by 6 bases and J by 4 bases; unmatched bases: 7. CDR3 length: 13 residues. The CDR3 DNA sequence: TGCAGCGTCCTAAGCGGGATCGCAGATACGCAGTATTTT. Encoded protein: CSVLSGIADTQYF.

This clonotype was picked up a small number of times. The V call is TRBV7-9, the J call TRBJ1-2, with D perhaps matching TRBD1 (5 bases). This CDR3 spans 16 amino acids. Germline V gives CDR1 SEHNR, CDR2 FQNEAQ (reference sequence). The germline V and J ends were trimmed by 5 bases and 5 bases, with 21 bases remaining between them. CDR3 in amino acids: CASSARIGQGRYGYTF. CDR3 in DNA: TGTGCCAGCAGCGCCCGTATTGGTCAGGGCAGATATGGCTACACCTTC. Looking up the rest from reference TRBV7-9 and TRBJ1-2 gives the full variable domain: DTGVSQNPRHKITKRGQNVTFRCDPISEHNRLYWYRQTLGQGPEFLTYFQNEAQLEKSRLLSDRFSAERPKGSFSTLEIQRTEQGDSAMYLCASSARIGQGRYGYTFGSGTRLTVV.

This clonotype was seen a handful of times. The genes are TRBV7-2 and TRBJ2-1; D is perhaps TRBD1 (6 bases). The germline gives CDR1 SGHTA, CDR2 FQGNSA. CDR3 size: 14 residues. Trimming cost V 3 bases and J 9 bases, with 15 bases left between them. Here the CDR3 DNA reads TGTGCCAGCAGCTTCCTCAGGGGATTGGGTGAGCAGTTCTTC. Residues: CASSFLRGLGEQFF.

The chain is built from TRBV18 and TRBJ2-2; tentative D call: TRBD1 (6 bases). CDR1 is KGHSH and CDR2 is LQKENI in the germline V gene. This CDR3 is built from 15 residues. V dropped 3 bases and J dropped 5 bases, with 13 bases sitting between them. CDR3 nucleotide sequence: TGTGCCAGCTCACCTAACGGGACACCTACCGGGGAGCTGTTTTTT. Translated: CASSPNGTPTGELFF.

The chain has TRBV24-1 and TRBJ2-1; 12 nucleotides line up with TRBD2. The CDR3 extends over 16 amino acids. The junction had 7 bases not matched to a gene; V was cut back by 4 bases and J by 7 bases. CDR1 and CDR2 (germline): KGHDR, SFDVKD. CDR3 sequence reads: CATSERTSGIYNEQFF. The DNA for the CDR3 is TGTGCCACCAGTGAGAGGACTAGCGGGATTTATAATGAGCAGTTCTTC.

This clonotype was found a few times. The chain links TRBV6-5 to TRBJ2-1, with 8 bases identical to TRBD1. The germline V gene has CDR1 MNHEY and CDR2 SVGAGI. V lost 1 base to trimming and J lost 4 bases; unmatched junction nucleotides: 3. The CDR3 spans 15 residues. The CDR3 region has the DNA TGTGCCAGCAGTTACTGGAACAGGGGGTACAATGAGCAGTTCTTC. Its translation is CASSYWNRGYNEQFF.

This sequence joins TRBV28 and TRBJ1-2; tentatively, D is TRBD1 (5 bases). V shed 6 bases and J shed 4 bases, with 15 bases lying between them. The CDR3 consists of 14 residues. From germline, CDR1 is MDHEN and CDR2 SYDVKM. In DNA, the CDR3 is TGTGCCAGCAGGGCCGGATGGGGCGCCTATGGCTACACCTTC. This encodes CASRAGWGAYGYTF.

This clonotype was picked up a small number of times. The chain employs TRBV7-9 and TRBJ2-5; D call uncertain. Between the trimmed V and J ends, which lost 3 bases and 5 bases, there was a span of 7 bases. Germline values: CDR1 SEHNR, CDR2 FQNEAQ (reference sequence). The length of the CDR3 is 12 residues. The CDR3 is CASSFIGETQYF. Written as DNA, the CDR3 is TGTGCCAGCAGCTTCATAGGGGAGACCCAGTACTTC.

The chain combines TRBV18 with TRBJ2-7; 9 positions match TRBD2. The V segment lost 6 bases and the J segment 5 bases; nucleotides outside the gene matches: 11. Germline values: CDR1 KGHSH, CDR2 LQKENI. There are 15 residues in the CDR3. CDR3 in amino acids: CASSLTSGRGDEQYF. DNA for the CDR3: TGTGCCAGCTCGCTCACTAGCGGGCGGGGGGACGAGCAGTACTTC.

The V gene is TRBV4-3, the J gene TRBJ1-2; TRBD1 might be the D (5 bases). Per germline, CDR1 LGHNA and CDR2 YSLEER. V was clipped by 0 bases and J by 7 bases, with 15 bases between them. The CDR3 contains 15 residues. The CDR3 loop is CASSQDGDRGIGYTF. As DNA, the CDR3 is TGCGCCAGCAGCCAAGATGGGGACCGCGGAATTGGCTACACCTTC.

The J gene is TRBJ2-1, the V gene TRBV6-1; D call uncertain. Germline V gene sequence: CDR1 MNHNS, CDR2 SASEGT. V lost 1 base to trimming and J lost 9 bases, with 4 bases between them. This CDR3 comprises 11 residues. In nucleotides, the CDR3 is TGTGCCAGCAGTGAAGATACTGAGCAGTTCTTC. Translated, it gives CASSEDTEQFF.

The chain is built from TRBV20-1 and TRBJ2-7; 13 nucleotides agree with TRBD2. The germline V gene has CDR1 DFQATT and CDR2 SNEGSKA (reference sequence). The CDR3 consists of 19 residues. J was trimmed by 3 bases and V by 6 bases; bases with no gene match: 20. CDR3 sequence (DNA): TGCAGTGCCCAGCCCCGGGGACTAGCGGGGACTGGGACCTTCTACGAGCAGTACTTC. Translating it yields CSAQPRGLAGTGTFYEQYF.

This clonotype was detected only a few times. V is TRBV5-1 and J is TRBJ2-1; possible D gene TRBD1, 6 bases. Germline lookup yields CDR1 SGHRS and CDR2 YFSETQ. The CDR3 is made up of 16 amino acids. Deletions cut 0 bases from V and 4 bases from J, with 14 bases between. DNA of the CDR3: TGCGCCAGCAGCTTGGCCCCCGGGACAAGTTACAATGAGCAGTTCTTC. It codes for CASSLAPGTSYNEQFF.

This clonotype occurred a few times. The gene calls are TRBV6-2 or TRBV6-3 and TRBJ2-3; a possible D gene is TRBD2 (6 bases). The germline gives CDR1 MNHEY, CDR2 SVGEGT. The CDR3 extends over 12 amino acids. Deletions cut 6 bases from V and 8 bases from J, with 12 bases between. The chain's CDR3 is CASSDSGLTQYF. As DNA, the CDR3 is TGTGCCAGCAGCGATTCGGGACTTACGCAGTATTTT.

The CDR3 DNA reads TGTGCCAGCAGTTTACGAACCGGATCTGGGGCCAACGTCCTGACTTTC. It yields the protein CASSLRTGSGANVLTF. The chain employs TRBV12-3 or TRBV12-4 and TRBJ2-6; D remains unclear. Trimming stripped 2 bases from V and 1 base from J, with 9 bases between. CDR3 length: 16 amino acids.

Regarding this clonotype: Mismatch with germline at one junction end may stem from a read error. This sequence joins TRBV4-1 and TRBJ2-6, with D perhaps TRBD1 or TRBD2 (7 bases each). This CDR3 region has 17 residues. Germline V gene lookup returns CDR1 MGHRA and CDR2 YSYEKL. The CDR3 DNA follows: TGCGCCAGCAGCCATTGGCAGGGGGGGACTGGGGCCAACGTCCCGACTTTC. Protein: CASSHWQGGTGANVPTF.

This clonotype was counted a single time. A much larger clone is a single base away; this may be a read error. This chain connects TRBV7-8 to TRBJ2-7, with D uncertain. This CDR3 is built from 14 residues. The V gene's germline CDR1 is SGHVS and CDR2 FQNEAQ. The CDR3 is CASSGRVRAYEQDF. The CDR3 DNA reads TGTGCCAGCAGCGGCCGGGTAAGGGCCTACGAGCAGGACTTC.

This clonotype appeared once. This rearrangement joins TRBV10-2 to TRBJ1-1, with D possibly matching TRBD1 (5 bases). V gave up 7 bases and J gave up 0 bases, with 15 bases separating them. This CDR3 region has 15 residues. Looked up from germline, CDR1 is WSHSY and CDR2 is SAAADI. CDR3 in amino acids: CASTTRTGVNTEAFF. CDR3 DNA: TGCGCCAGCACCACCCGTACGGGGGTGAACACTGAAGCTTTCTTT.

This clonotype was observed a few times. V and J are TRBV20-1 and TRBJ2-3; TRBD1 might be the D (6 bases). The CDR3 sequence is 15 residues long. Trimming left V 2 bases short and J 2 bases short, with 14 bases between. Per germline, CDR1 DFQATT and CDR2 SNEGSKA (reference sequence). The CDR3 sequence is CSARRGHRDTDTQYF. The CDR3 DNA follows: TGCAGTGCTAGACGGGGACACCGGGACACAGATACGCAGTATTTT.

The chain joins TRBV5-1 to TRBJ1-1; the match to TRBD1 covers 11 bases. V shed 4 bases, J shed 10 bases, and the junction held 6 bases outside the gene matches. Germline V lookup: CDR1 SGHRS, CDR2 YFSETQ. This CDR3 contains 13 residues. CDR3 sequence reads: CASSTRTGGPAFF. The CDR3 coding sequence is TGCGCCAGCAGCACCCGGACAGGGGGCCCAGCTTTCTTT.

The chain uses TRBV27 and TRBJ2-1, with D possibly being TRBD2 (6 bases). The CDR3 covers 17 residues. The V gene's germline CDR1 is MNHEY and CDR2 SMNVEV (reference sequence). The V end was cut by 3 bases, the J end by 2 bases, with 17 bases between. CDR3 loop: CASSLLRLVGPYNEQFF. The CDR3 DNA reads TGTGCCAGCAGTTTGCTAAGACTAGTTGGCCCCTACAATGAGCAGTTCTTC.